These 20 T cell receptor beta chains share one sample of origin, sequenced in a study of T and B cells in COVID-19 patients. Blood genomic DNA input for TRB amplification was 250-500 ng. BIOMED2 TRB-A/B primer pools were used in multiplex TRB PCR. From the multiplex PCR reads, TCRdb called clonotypes with MiXCR, one entry per CDR3 protein. The sample consists of some 17,000 distinct CDR3 sequences, around 28% of them appearing once. Sequenced: blood. Every receptor here comes from a human donor who had recovered from COVID-19.

This clonotype qualifies as medium-sized. This rearrangement joins TRBV15 to TRBJ2-2, with 7 bases identical to TRBD1. Per germline, CDR1 LNHNV and CDR2 YYDKDF (reference sequence). Trimming cost V 9 bases and J 3 bases; bases outside gene matches: 10. CDR3 length: 15 residues. The CDR3 DNA is TGTGCCACAGGGTTTTGGACAGGCGACACCGGGGAGCTGTTTTTT. Protein sequence: CATGFWTGDTGELFF.

Relative to its sample, this clonotype is medium-sized (0.01 to 0.1%). The rearrangement uses TRBV29-1 and TRBJ2-1; 10 bases align to TRBD2. In germline, CDR1 is SQVTM, CDR2 ANQGSEA. V lost 6 bases to trimming and J lost 8 bases; unmatched junction nucleotides: 7. The CDR3 is 13 amino acids. This CDR3 reads CSVAKGLADEQFF. The CDR3 nucleotides are TGCAGCGTCGCAAAAGGACTAGCGGATGAGCAGTTCTTC.

Many counts were recorded for this clonotype. The chain has TRBV18 and TRBJ2-6; D gene ambiguous. Trimming shortened V by 4 bases and J by 3 bases, and 10 bases separated the two germline ends. Per the germline V gene, CDR1 is KGHSH and CDR2 is LQKENI. CDR3 length: 15 amino acids. Here the CDR3 DNA reads TGTGCCAGCTCACGTAGTACCGATGGGGCCAACGTCCTGACTTTC. Translated: CASSRSTDGANVLTF.

The J gene is TRBJ1-2, the V gene TRBV27; D possibly corresponds to TRBD1 (5 bases). The V end was cut by 3 bases, the J end by 1 base, with 12 bases between. This CDR3 region has 15 residues. CDR1 and CDR2 from the germline V gene are MNHEY and SMNVEV (reference sequence). CDR3 in amino acids: CASSFYEDSNYGYTF. DNA for the CDR3: TGTGCCAGCAGTTTTTACGAAGACAGTAACTATGGCTACACCTTC.

This clonotype was counted only a few times. The gene calls are TRBV6-2 or TRBV6-3 and TRBJ1-1; TRBD1 matches 9 bases. Germline CDR1 is MNHEY and CDR2 is SVGEGT. This CDR3 has 18 amino acids. With V trimmed by 2 bases and J by 5 bases, 15 bases remained unmatched. The CDR3 region has the DNA TGTGCCAGCAGTTACCCTATCGGGACAGGGCGTTTTGGGACTGAAGCTTTCTTT. Protein: CASSYPIGTGRFGTEAFF.

The chain employs TRBV27 and TRBJ2-7, with D possibly called TRBD1 or TRBD2 (5 bases each). The CDR3 contains 15 residues. V was cut by 2 bases and J by 5 bases, with 16 bases left in between. The germline V gene encodes CDR1 MNHEY and CDR2 SMNVEV (reference sequence). The DNA for the CDR3 is TGTGCCAGCAGTTTAAGATCCGGGGCAAGAAACGAGCAGTACTTC. The encoded protein is CASSLRSGARNEQYF.

This clonotype showed up many times. The V call is TRBV19, the J call TRBJ1-2, with D perhaps matching TRBD1 (5 bases). Germline V gene data show CDR1 as LNHDA and CDR2 as SQIVND (reference sequence). The CDR3 length is 14 residues. The V end lost 7 bases, the J end lost 0 bases, and 12 bases lay between the germline ends. In DNA form, the CDR3 reads TGTGCCAGTATCCCCAGGGCAGCTAACTATGGCTACACCTTC. Protein: CASIPRAANYGYTF. The full variable domain, in which reference TRBV19 and TRBJ1-2 provide the parts outside the CDR3, is DGGITQSPKYLFRKEGQNVTLSCEQNLNHDAMYWYRQDPGQGLRLIYYSQIVNDFQKGDIAEGYSVSREKKESFPLTVTSAQKNPTAFYLCASIPRAANYGYTFGSGTRLTVV.

In its sample, this clonotype ranks as medium-sized. V and J are TRBV6-5 and TRBJ2-3, with D unclear. CDR3 length: 19 residues. CDR1 and CDR2 (germline): MNHEY, SVGAGI. Trimming cost V 0 bases and J 2 bases, with 21 bases left between them. The CDR3 loop reads CASSYSAFLLMGDTDTQYF. The CDR3 coding sequence is TGTGCCAGCAGTTACTCAGCCTTTTTGCTGATGGGCGACACAGATACGCAGTATTTT.

The rearrangement uses TRBV12-3 or TRBV12-4 and TRBJ1-5, with a tentative D call TRBD1 (5 bases). The CDR3 is 15 amino acids. Trimming left V 6 bases short and J 2 bases short, with 14 bases between. The CDR3 DNA reads TGTGCCAGCAGCCCCCTGGGCAGGGGCAATCAGCCCCAGCATTTT. Translating gives CASSPLGRGNQPQHF.

This clonotype is judged medium-sized. The chain is built from TRBV6-5 and TRBJ2-2; D gene ambiguous. The germline gives CDR1 MNHEY, CDR2 SVGAGI. Trimming shortened V by 6 bases and J by 2 bases, and 7 bases separated the two germline ends. This CDR3 region has 13 residues. CDR3 in DNA: TGTGCCAGCAGAGACACAAACACCGGGGAGCTGTTTTTT. Amino acids: CASRDTNTGELFF.

Worth noting for this clonotype: This may stem from a read error, because a much larger clone lies one nucleotide away. The conserved final phenylalanine or tryptophan is absent from the CDR3, which likely points to a read error. J is TRBJ1-1 and V is TRBV30; TRBD1 might be the D (5 bases). Germline CDR1 and CDR2: GTSNPN and SVGIG (reference sequence). The CDR3 sequence is 15 residues long. V lost 5 bases and J 0 bases, leaving 16 bases between the germline ends. Here the CDR3 reads CAWQKRDRLNTEAFL. Written as DNA, the CDR3 is TGTGCCTGGCAAAAACGGGACCGCTTGAACACTGAAGCTTTCTTA.

This clonotype occurred a few times. The chain is built from TRBV11-2 and TRBJ2-3; maybe TRBD1 (6 bases). Germline values: CDR1 SGHAT, CDR2 FQNNGV. CDR3 size: 14 residues. With 1 base removed from V and 9 bases from J, the gap between germline ends came to 14 bases. The CDR3 is CASSLGSTGTTQYF. CDR3 coding DNA: TGTGCCAGCAGCTTAGGGTCAACAGGGACAACGCAGTATTTT.

The chain is built from TRBV12-3 or TRBV12-4 and TRBJ1-6, with D unresolved. CDR3 length: 11 residues. V lost 3 bases and J lost 11, with 5 bases in between. The CDR3 reads CASSFNTPLHF. CDR3 DNA sequence: TGTGCCAGCAGTTTCAATACACCCCTCCACTTT.

V gene TRBV19 combines with J gene TRBJ2-3; the match to TRBD2 covers 10 bases. The germline CDR1 and CDR2 sequences are LNHDA and SQIVND (reference sequence). J was trimmed by 1 base and V by 6 bases; bases with no gene match: 4. This CDR3 spans 15 amino acids. Here the CDR3 DNA reads TGTGCCAGTAGGGAGCGGGAGGGAGGCACAGATACGCAGTATTTT. Translating gives CASREREGGTDTQYF. Complete variable domain (other parts from reference TRBV19 and TRBJ2-3): DGGITQSPKYLFRKEGQNVTLSCEQNLNHDAMYWYRQDPGQGLRLIYYSQIVNDFQKGDIAEGYSVSREKKESFPLTVTSAQKNPTAFYLCASREREGGTDTQYFGPGTRLTVL.

V and J are TRBV20-1 and TRBJ2-7; 7 bases align to TRBD2. The CDR3 loop spans 14 amino acids. From germline, CDR1 is DFQATT and CDR2 SNEGSKA (reference sequence). V was clipped by 1 base and J by 2 bases; unmatched bases: 5. The CDR3 here is CSARGSGLAYEQYF. The DNA of the CDR3 is TGCAGTGCTAGAGGGTCCGGACTAGCCTACGAGCAGTACTTC.

The chain couples TRBV7-6 to TRBJ2-7; 7 nucleotides match TRBD1. The CDR3 contains 14 residues. The V gene end was trimmed by 5 bases and the J gene end by 0 bases; junction bases not matched to a gene: 4. CDR1 is SGHVS, CDR2 FNYEAQ, per germline. CDR3 nucleotide sequence: TGTGCCAGCAGCCCACGGACAGGCTCCTACGAGCAGTACTTC. This encodes CASSPRTGSYEQYF.

The chain is built from TRBV27 and TRBJ1-3; the D is unclear. The V gene's germline CDR1 is MNHEY and CDR2 SMNVEV (reference sequence). V lost 3 bases to trimming and J lost 2 bases, with 14 bases between them. CDR3 size: 16 residues. The CDR3: CASSFNSGGPGNTIYF. In DNA, the CDR3 is TGTGCCAGCAGTTTTAATTCGGGAGGGCCTGGAAACACCATATATTTT.

In its sample, this clonotype is medium-sized. The chain employs TRBV19 and TRBJ2-5; TRBD2 aligns across 7 bases. The CDR3 extends over 12 amino acids. From germline, CDR1 is LNHDA and CDR2 SQIVND (reference sequence). With V trimmed by 8 bases and J by 5 bases, 5 bases remained unmatched. CDR3 sequence: CASGLAVETQYF. CDR3 sequence (DNA): TGTGCCAGTGGTCTAGCGGTCGAGACCCAGTACTTC.

The chain recombines TRBV10-3 with TRBJ2-3; no reliable D call. V shed 0 bases and J shed 0 bases, with 4 bases lying between them. This CDR3 has 14 amino acids. CDR1 and CDR2 from the germline V gene are ENHRY and SYGVKD. DNA of the CDR3: TGTGCCATCAGTGAGTCTACTAGCACAGATACGCAGTATTTT. Its translation is CAISESTSTDTQYF.

The chain joins TRBV27 to TRBJ1-6; D might be TRBD1 (5 bases). This CDR3 region has 15 residues. The germline V and J ends were trimmed by 5 bases and 7 bases, with 15 bases remaining between them. Germline V gene lookup returns CDR1 MNHEY and CDR2 SMNVEV (reference sequence). The CDR3 here is CASSPPGTLNSPLHF. The CDR3 region has the DNA TGTGCCAGCAGTCCGCCCGGGACGCTCAATTCACCCCTCCACTTT.